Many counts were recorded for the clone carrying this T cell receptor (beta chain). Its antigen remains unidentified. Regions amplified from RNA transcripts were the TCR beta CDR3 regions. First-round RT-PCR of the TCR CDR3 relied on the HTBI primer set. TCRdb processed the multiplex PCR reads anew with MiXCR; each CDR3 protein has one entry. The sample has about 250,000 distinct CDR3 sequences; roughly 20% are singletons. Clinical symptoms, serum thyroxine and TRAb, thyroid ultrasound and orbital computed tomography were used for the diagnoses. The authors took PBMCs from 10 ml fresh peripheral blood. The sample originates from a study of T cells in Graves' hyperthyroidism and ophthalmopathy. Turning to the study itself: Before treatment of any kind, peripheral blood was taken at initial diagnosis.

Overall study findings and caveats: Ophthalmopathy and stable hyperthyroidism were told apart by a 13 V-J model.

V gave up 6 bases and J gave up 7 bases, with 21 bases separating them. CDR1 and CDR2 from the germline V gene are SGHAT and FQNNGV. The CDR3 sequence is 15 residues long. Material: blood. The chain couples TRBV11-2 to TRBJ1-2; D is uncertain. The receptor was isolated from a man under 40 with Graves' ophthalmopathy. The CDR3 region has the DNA TGTGCCAGCAGGGGCCACGGGGAAGGAATCTCTGGCTACACCTTC. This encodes CASRGHGEGISGYTF.